This T cell receptor beta chain was recorded in a study of monozygotic twins with inflammatory bowel disease. Study results and caveats: Relative clonotype sharing with others was diminished in IBD patients versus healthy twins, particularly with disease activity. Lower TCRbeta diversity (inverse Simpson) was seen in IBD patients than in healthy co-twins.

Germline V CDR1 and CDR2: SGHRS, YFSETQ. There are 17 residues in the CDR3. About this clonotype itself: Its antigen is currently unknown.

UMIs containing a 6-nucleotide sample barcode were added via template switching. After re-calling the 5' RACE reads, TCRdb lists one entry per CDR3 protein, DNA absent. Its listing shows approximately 400,000 distinct CDR3 sequences. The rearrangement links TRBV5-1 to TRBJ1-6. Sequencing input: blood. The source of this sequence is a human donor with ulcerative colitis or Crohn's disease, or a healthy co-twin of an affected twin (not recorded which). This CDR3 reads CASSHGRGSSYNSPLHF. The full variable domain, its missing parts supplied by reference TRBV5-1 and TRBJ1-6, is KAGVTQTPRYLIKTRGQQVTLSCSPISGHRSVSWYQQTPGQGLQFLFEYFSETQRNKGNFPGRFSGRQFSNSRSEMNVSTLELGDSALYLCASSHGRGSSYNSPLHFGNGTRLTVT.